Sequencing of this T cell receptor (beta chain) was carried out in a study of T cell clones after liver transplantation (dated by TCRdb to between 2018 and 2020). Regarding the research as a whole: The samples were obtained from ITN030ST, a randomized trial that attempted immunosuppression withdrawal within 2 years after liver transplantation. Three of the eight recipients were HCV-positive; the others were transplanted for non-autoimmune, non-viral indications. Donor-reactive T cell clones were identified by TCRbeta sequencing following a pre-transplant mixed lymphocyte reaction and were subsequently tracked in post-transplant blood. No induction therapy was given to the subjects, and standard immunosuppression was administered until randomization at 12-24 months post-transplant. As an antigen-independent comparator for donor-reactive sequences, third party-reactive TCRbeta sequences were also identified from pre-transplant MLRs. Tolerance meant complete immunosuppression withdrawal for at least one year without liver enzymes rising beyond twice the upper limit of normal. Blood samples were collected pre-transplant, pre-randomization before withdrawal, and post-randomization after either full withdrawal or failed withdrawal. The studied cohort comprised 8 liver transplant recipients, 3 classified as tolerant and 5 as non-tolerant.

Overall study results and their limits: The conclusions were considered preliminary, being limited by small, heterogeneous patient numbers and non-standardized post-transplant time points. In most of the 8 subjects, regardless of tolerance or HCV status, circulating donor-reactive CD4 TCRbeta sequences dropped significantly post-transplant. In two subjects, low numbers of available donor cells limited the measurable donor-reactive repertoire. Donor-reactive sequences decreased more than third party-reactive sequences, which suggests partial antigen-specific deletion that was not related to withdrawal success. Because no allograft tissue specimens were available, donor-reactive T cells may have migrated into the graft instead of being deleted. Once repertoire turnover was taken into account, donor-reactive detection showed a significant reduction for CD4 in 7 of 8 subjects and for CD8 in 8 of 8.

Frozen genomic DNA underwent high-throughput TCRbeta CDR3 sequencing by immunoSEQ, including PCR amplification, mapping, bias correction and internal controls. In the authors' own workflow: Productive rearrangements were kept, and unique TCRbeta sequences were defined by CDR3 nucleotide sequence plus V and J gene. Donor-reactive sequences required at least 5-fold expansion in CFSE-low cells versus unstimulated pre-transplant cells and at least 0.01% frequency. To ensure at least 90% detection power, minimum frequency thresholds were set for each subject based on that subject's lowest-template unstimulated sample. Repertoire turnover was measured by Jensen-Shannon divergence between the top 1000 TCRbeta sequences post- and pre-transplant. Two-sided Fisher's exact tests were used to test for changes in how often donor-reactive sequences were detected. Held by TCRdb, this immuneACCESS table contains in-frame sequences only and omits some clones. Under half of the omission traces to an unresolved V gene where checked; the cause of the rest is unknown. V, J and clone size were drawn from that table, and D and trimming were deduced from the DNA. This sample holds tens of thousands of clones; about 64% were observed only once. Jointly, the top ten make up approximately 16% of the sample.

According to the study, the label for this sample's time point signals: pre-transplant. Thawed unstimulated PBMCs were stained for CD3, CD4 and CD8 and FACS-sorted into CD3+CD4+ and CD3+CD8+ populations. All 8 studied subjects were randomized to withdrawal of immunosuppression. The Qiagen DNeasy Blood and Tissue Kit was used to isolate genomic DNA. About this clone: The specificity of this receptor is unknown. Per-base qualities were not stored, and no clone one base away is much larger.

V loses 5 bases, J loses 6 bases, and the germline ends lie 12 bases apart. Looking up the germline V gene (reference sequence) yields CDR1 LNHDA and CDR2 SQIVND. Reading from cysteine to phenylalanine, the CDR3 counts 13 amino acids. Left in the record is the CDR3 DNA by itself, 39 bases read in frame from the first base. This clonotype was obtained from a human donor who received a liver transplant. The chain links TRBV19 with TRBJ2-3; the D segment could be TRBD1, given 5 matching bases. Here the sequenced sample was CD4+ T cells from blood, taken before liver transplant. The CDR3 region has the sequence CASSLGLADTQYF. DNA sequence: TGTGCCAGTAGTTTGGGGCTCGCGGATACGCAGTATTTT.